These 9 T cell receptor beta chains were sequenced from one sample in a study of blood T cells in healthy people across ages. Next came a second PCR, run for about 7 to 12 cycles, which used a sample-barcoded 5' primer along with a J-beta primer mix. Using its own MiXCR run on the 5' RACE reads, TCRdb lists one record per CDR3 protein. The sample has roughly 800,000 distinct CDR3 sequences, approximately 25% seen once. These records were also assigned to another study, of T cells of mothers and their children.

The sequencing input was blood. These receptor sequences come from a boy younger than 18 in good health.

The chain links TRBV18 to TRBJ2-4; 8 positions agree with TRBD2. The CDR3 spans 16 residues. Germline V gene lookup returns CDR1 KGHSH and CDR2 LQKENI. J gave up 3 bases and V 2 bases, and 6 bases lay outside the gene matches. CDR3 in DNA: TGTGCCAGCTCACCAAATCCGGGACTAGACAAAAACATTCAGTACTTC. This sequence encodes CASSPNPGLDKNIQYF.

J is TRBJ2-6 and V is TRBV20-1; D is unclear. The CDR3 is 13 residues long. Germline CDR1 DFQATT, CDR2 SNEGSKA (reference sequence). The ends were cut back, 7 bases at V and 0 bases at J, with 7 bases in the middle. The CDR3 nucleotides read TGCAGTGTAGAAGACTCTGGGGCCAACGTCCTGACTTTC. Translation gives CSVEDSGANVLTF.

The chain uses TRBV6-1 and TRBJ1-5; D may be TRBD1 (5 bases). The V gene's germline CDR1 is MNHNS and CDR2 SASEGT. CDR3 length: 14 amino acids. Trimming removed 8 bases from V and 3 bases from J, with 14 bases in between. CDR3 residues: CASSDGASNQPQHF. In DNA form, the CDR3 reads TGTGCCAGCTCTGACGGGGCTTCCAATCAGCCCCAGCATTTT.

This rearrangement joins TRBV2 to TRBJ1-2, with D unclear. Trimming stripped 5 bases from V and 4 bases from J, with 14 bases between. Germline assignment: CDR1 SNHLY and CDR2 FYNNEI. The CDR3 has 14 residues. CDR3 loop: CASSPPGGLYGYTF. In DNA form, the CDR3 reads TGTGCCAGCAGTCCCCCGGGAGGACTCTATGGCTACACCTTC.

The V gene is TRBV12-3 or TRBV12-4, the J gene TRBJ2-2; D remains unclear. Trimming took off 8 bases at V and 2 bases at J, with 6 bases between the two ends. There are 12 residues in the CDR3. DNA for the CDR3: TGTGCCAGCCTAATTAACACCGGGGAGCTGTTTTTT. Translating gives CASLINTGELFF.

The rearrangement uses TRBV7-2 and TRBJ1-1; D unresolved. Germline lookup yields CDR1 SGHTA and CDR2 FQGNSA. V lost 5 bases and J lost 3, with 16 bases in between. The CDR3 runs to 15 residues. CDR3 in DNA: TGTGCCAGCAGCCCGATCGCTGCTCGGTACACTGAAGCTTTCTTT. Protein: CASSPIAARYTEAFF.

The count of this clonotype is one. The chain has TRBV28 and TRBJ1-1; the D is unclear. The V and J ends lost 2 bases and 0 bases respectively, with 16 bases between them. Germline assignment: CDR1 MDHEN and CDR2 SYDVKM. The CDR3 runs to 17 residues. The CDR3 DNA reads TGTGCCAGCAGTTTAGGAGGTAGGTCGACCATGAACACTGAAGCTTTCTTT. Translation gives CASSLGGRSTMNTEAFF.

The CDR3 DNA reads TGCAGTGCTAGAGGACAGTTTAATCAGCCCCAGCATTTT. Amino acid sequence: CSARGQFNQPQHF. The V gene is TRBV20-1, the J gene TRBJ1-5; weak D call: TRBD1 (5 bases). The CDR3 is 13 amino acids. V lost 1 base to trimming and J lost 4 bases, with 8 bases between them. Germline CDR1 DFQATT, CDR2 SNEGSKA (reference sequence).

This clonotype was observed a handful of times. The chain uses TRBV7-3 and TRBJ2-1; 7 bases line up with TRBD2. Germline assignment: CDR1 SGHTA and CDR2 FQGTGA. CDR3 length equals 16 residues. After removal of 5 bases from V and 0 bases from J, the junction contained 7 bases not matched to a gene. DNA of the CDR3: TGTGCCAGCAGCCCCATTGGGGGGGACTCCTACAATGAGCAGTTCTTC. Its protein product is CASSPIGGDSYNEQFF.